The rows below give T cell receptor beta chains drawn from one sample of a study of blood T cell repertoires in COVID-19. Produced via immunoSEQ multiplex PCR; TCRdb's table is partial and in-frame only. The sample consists of approximately 130,000 clones, roughly 80% of them appearing once. Sequenced sample: PBMCs or T cells enriched from blood (not recorded which). These receptors all stem from a man in his thirties or forties who had recovered from COVID-19. Each CDR3 is given without its conserved first and last residue. A D gene is named only where the DNA matches it firmly. Clone size appears in some rows only: once, few, many, or a class for an expanded clone.

CDR3 protein	D gene	V gene	clone size
ASSLPGSNSPLH	.	TRBV7-9	once
ASSYGLASNTGELF	TRBD2	TRBV6-5	few
SARLAGGEQY	TRBD2	TRBV29-1	.
ASSEGHPSSYEQY	.	TRBV6-1	once
ASSPQGQGGGPQH	TRBD1	TRBV18	.
ASSLISPRADTQY	.	TRBV7-9	.
ATSRMTSGTYNEQF	TRBD2	TRBV15	.
ASSIQTTGGSTEAF	TRBD1	TRBV7-9	.
ASSMSGRDYGYT	.	TRBV19	.
ASSESDRVAGNTIY	TRBD1	TRBV10-2	.
ASSGLGAYNEQF	.	TRBV25-1	.
ASSLAPKTGDQNTGELF	TRBD1	TRBV11-2	.
ASRPGTRGNTIY	.	TRBV6-5	.
ASSYNRASTDTQY	.	TRBV4-1	.
ASLDRGDTGELF	TRBD1	TRBV27	.
ASSLVVSQGGGYGYT	.	TRBV7-8	.
ATSTRSGWGGYT	.	TRBV15	.
ASSQRQGNGYT	TRBD1	TRBV14	.
ASSLVGGNQPQH	.	TRBV27	.
ATSRSGTGGGDYGYT	TRBD1	TRBV15	.
ASTPGEGSTEAF	.	TRBV6-6	.
ASSLMADKGEAF	.	TRBV27	.